The source of this T cell receptor beta chain is a study of T cells in women clearing cervical HPV infection. Study background: Cases: HPV16-related CIN3 or worse on histology, 2 invasive cancers. Control women cleared a single incident HPV16 infection within 12 months.

Germline CDR1 is SGHRS and CDR2 is YFSETQ. The CDR3 covers 15 residues. The study, taken as a whole, reports: T-cell numbers per sample were unknown and may explain richness differences. TRBV6-7 abundance was lower in cases than controls (around 0.1% versus 0.15%).

The method was immunoSEQ multiplex PCR; TCRdb's version includes in-frame clones alone and lacks a portion of them. Its table lists over 45,000 clones. Worth noting for this clone: Its target is not known. Germline is not matched at one junction end, which may reflect a read error. The read ends 3 residues before the CDR3 terminus; that terminus is restored from the germline J gene. At the DNA level, this CDR3 is encoded by other sequences in the same sample as well.

The origin of this receptor is a woman between 18 and 75 years old with a cervical HPV16 infection that either progressed to CIN3+ or cleared (not recorded which). Sequenced: blood buffy coat. V gene TRBV5-1 combines with J gene TRBJ1-3; 7 bases agree with TRBD1. The covered CDR3 bases are TGCGCCAGCAGCGTGGGACAGACACAAGGAAACACT. Its translation is CASSVGQTQGNT. The full CDR3 protein is CASSVGQTQGNTIYF.